A single sample gave rise to the 14 T cell receptor beta chains below, sequenced in a study of T-cell reconstitution after alpha-beta-depleted transplantation in children. Researchers prepared the TCRbeta library using unique molecular identifiers, the study reports. TCRdb fed the PCR reads into MiXCR, producing one record per CDR3 protein. Of 200,000 to 250,000 distinct CDR3 sequences listed, 8% to 10% are singletons. The sample here was PBMCs from the stem cell graft donor, taken from the stem cell graft. Receptor source: a human donor who donated a stem cell graft to a child with acute lymphoblastic leukemia.

The gene calls are TRBV5-1 and TRBJ2-5, with a tentative D call TRBD1 (6 bases). The CDR3 contains 15 residues. Germline CDR1 SGHRS, CDR2 YFSETQ. Trimming left V 3 bases short and J 1 base short, with 13 bases between. CDR3 bases: TGCGCCAGCAGCTCGAACGGACAGACCCAAGAGACCCAGTACTTC. This gives the protein CASSSNGQTQETQYF.

V gene TRBV2 combines with J gene TRBJ1-1; no firm D call. Trimming pared 4 bases from V and 2 bases from J, leaving 11 bases between. Germline CDR1 SNHLY, CDR2 FYNNEI. This CDR3 is built from 14 residues. CDR3 sequence: CASSGQIDNTEAFF. CDR3 nucleotide sequence: TGTGCCAGCAGTGGTCAGATTGATAACACTGAAGCTTTCTTT.

This clonotype occurred many times. The chain uses TRBV12-3 or TRBV12-4 and TRBJ2-7; D unresolved. CDR3 length: 14 amino acids. Trimming shortened V by 3 bases and J by 5 bases, and 14 bases separated the two germline ends. The CDR3 region is CASSLTAGPHEQYF. The CDR3 nucleotides are TGTGCCAGCAGTTTGACGGCAGGTCCCCACGAGCAGTACTTC.

The rearrangement links TRBV12-5 to TRBJ2-5, with a possible D match to TRBD2 (6 bases). Germline loops: CDR1 LGHNT, CDR2 FRNRAP. Trimming left V 0 bases short and J 4 bases short, with 15 bases between. This CDR3 spans 16 amino acids. The DNA of the CDR3 is TGTGCTAGTGGTTTGGTAACAGACGGGACTCCAGAGACCCAGTACTTC. The encoded protein is CASGLVTDGTPETQYF.

The rearrangement links TRBV30 to TRBJ1-1; no reliable D call. This CDR3 has 13 residues. Germline CDR1 and CDR2: GTSNPN and SVGIG (reference sequence). Trimming took off 1 base at V and 2 bases at J, with 8 bases between the two ends. Written as DNA, the CDR3 is TGTGCCTGGAGTGCCTGGCCTAACACTGAAGCTTTCTTT. Protein: CAWSAWPNTEAFF.

The chain is built from TRBV12-5 and TRBJ1-2; D might be TRBD1 (5 bases). CDR3 length: 11 residues. The V and J ends lost 6 bases and 10 bases respectively, with 12 bases between them. The germline CDR1 and CDR2 sequences are LGHNT and FRNRAP. The CDR3 region has the DNA TGTGCTAGTGGCCTGACAGTATCCTACACCTTC. Protein sequence: CASGLTVSYTF.

The chain recombines TRBV5-4 with TRBJ2-1, with 7 bases aligning to TRBD1. Unmatched junction bases numbered 2, after V lost 2 bases and J lost 3 bases. CDR3 length: 14 amino acids. CDR1 is SGHNT and CDR2 is YYREEE in the germline V gene (reference sequence). In nucleotides, the CDR3 is TGTGCCAGCAGCTTTGGGACAGTCTACAATGAGCAGTTCTTC. Amino acid sequence: CASSFGTVYNEQFF.

In this sample, this clonotype turned up many times. DNA for the CDR3: TGCGCCAGCAGCCGGACAGGGTTCCCAAGCTCCTACGAGCAGTACTTC. It specifies CASSRTGFPSSYEQYF. The V and J genes are TRBV5-1 and TRBJ2-7; 8 nucleotides match TRBD1. The CDR3 covers 16 residues. The V gene end was trimmed by 4 bases and the J gene end by 0 bases; junction bases not matched to a gene: 9. Germline V CDR1 and CDR2: SGHRS, YFSETQ.

The CDR3 sequence is CSARDQGEGNTIYF. In DNA form, the CDR3 reads TGCAGTGCTAGAGATCAAGGGGAGGGAAACACCATATATTTT. The genes are TRBV20-1 and TRBJ1-3, with D possibly TRBD1 on 5 matching bases. The V end lost 0 bases, the J end lost 4 bases, and 10 bases lay between the germline ends. Germline lookup yields CDR1 DFQATT and CDR2 SNEGSKA (reference sequence). This CDR3 spans 14 amino acids.

This clonotype was detected ten times or more. V is TRBV12-3 or TRBV12-4 and J is TRBJ2-1; 12 bases are shared with TRBD2. V dropped 4 bases and J dropped 2; count of bases not matched to a gene: 0. This CDR3 has 15 amino acids. In DNA form, the CDR3 reads TGTGCCAGCAGTTGGACTAGCGGGACCTACAATGAGCAGTTCTTC. The encoded protein is CASSWTSGTYNEQFF.

This clonotype was seen a handful of times. The chain recombines TRBV7-9 with TRBJ1-6, with D tentatively TRBD1 (6 bases). The V gene's germline CDR1 is SEHNR and CDR2 FQNEAQ (reference sequence). The ends were cut back, 2 bases at V and 7 bases at J, with 15 bases in the middle. The CDR3 consists of 16 residues. The CDR3, as DNA: TGTGCCAGCAGCTTATTACAGGGAACTGGCAATTCACCCCTCCACTTT. This sequence encodes CASSLLQGTGNSPLHF.

A word on this clonotype: This clone may be a read error of a much larger clone one base away. The rearrangement uses TRBV13 and TRBJ2-2; 8 bases align to TRBD1. This CDR3 has 16 amino acids. Looked up from germline, CDR1 is PRHDT and CDR2 is FYEKMQ (reference sequence). The CDR3 DNA is TGTTCCAGCAGCTTATGGCAGGGGGCTGGGACCGGGGAGCTGTTTTTT. Protein: CSSSLWQGAGTGELFF.

The CDR3 bases are TGTGCCAGCAGCTTGGGCCCCGGTTTTTCTAATGAAAAACTGTTTTTT. Its protein is CASSLGPGFSNEKLFF. The chain uses TRBV5-8 and TRBJ1-4, with D hard to call. The CDR3 contains 16 residues. Trimming stripped 0 bases from V and 3 bases from J, with 12 bases between. Germline V gene lookup returns CDR1 SGHTS and CDR2 YDEGEE.

This clonotype showed up just a few times. The V gene is TRBV27, the J gene TRBJ1-6; 8 nucleotides align to TRBD1. The CDR3 has 17 residues. V shed 5 bases, J shed 4 bases, and the junction held 10 bases outside the gene matches. Germline CDR1 MNHEY, CDR2 SMNVEV (reference sequence). DNA of the CDR3: TGTGCCAGCAGTCCAACGACAGGGGTCGATTATAATTCACCCCTCCACTTT. Its translation is CASSPTTGVDYNSPLHF.